Following are 5 T cell receptor beta chains from one sample sequenced in a study of beta chain features in type 1 diabetes. General study findings and limits: Significant though moderate, a shortening of TCRB CDR3s appeared in all four CD4+ subsets of Type 1 diabetes patients.

Investigators reverse transcribed all isolated RNA, so they sequenced expressed TCRB transcripts. The data were produced by immunoSEQ multiplex PCR, yet TCRdb's version contains in-frame clones alone and is incomplete. The sample contains around 120,000 clones, 17% of which appear only once. Their cognate antigens are unknown. Sequenced input: central memory CD4+ T cells from blood. The receptors here all came from a man in his late teens or twenties with type 1 diabetes.

This clone was seen a few times. The chain is built from TRBV5-1 and TRBJ2-5; TRBD1 might be the D (5 bases). CDR3 length: 14 residues. Trimming stripped 4 bases from V and 3 bases from J, with 13 bases between. Germline V CDR1 and CDR2: SGHRS, YFSETQ. The CDR3 here is CASSVTVTEETQYF. In nucleotides, the CDR3 is TGCGCCAGCAGCGTGACAGTTACTGAAGAGACCCAGTACTTC.

The gene calls are TRBV6-6 and TRBJ2-5; 7 nucleotides align to TRBD2. V lost 5 bases and J lost 3; bases outside the gene matches: 6. From germline, CDR1 is MNHNY and CDR2 SVGAGI (reference sequence). There are 14 residues in the CDR3. The DNA for the CDR3 is TGTGCCAGCAGTGAGGTGGGAGGGGAAGAGACCCAGTACTTC. Translating it yields CASSEVGGEETQYF.

The rearrangement links TRBV6-1 to TRBJ2-4, with a tentative D call TRBD2 (5 bases). Germline values: CDR1 MNHNS, CDR2 SASEGT. The V end lost 4 bases, the J end lost 0 bases, and 10 bases lay between the germline ends. The CDR3 length is 15 residues. The CDR3 loop reads CASSVPSGAKNIQYF. The CDR3 DNA follows: TGTGCCAGCAGTGTCCCGAGCGGAGCCAAAAACATTCAGTACTTC.

V usage is TRBV28 and J usage is TRBJ1-2; D is unclear. The V end lost 5 bases, the J end lost 5 bases, and 9 bases lay between the germline ends. This CDR3 contains 12 residues. CDR1 and CDR2 (germline): MDHEN, SYDVKM. The CDR3 protein is CASSPRRYGYTF. CDR3 coding DNA: TGTGCCAGCAGTCCCAGGAGATATGGCTACACCTTC.

The V call is TRBV7-2, the J call TRBJ2-1, with 11 positions matching TRBD2. The germline CDR1 and CDR2 sequences are SGHTA and FQGNSA. The CDR3 is made up of 15 amino acids. Germline trimming cut 3 bases from V and 6 bases from J; bases unmatched to any gene: 4. The CDR3 spells CASSFSGGARNEQFF. The CDR3 DNA is TGTGCCAGCAGCTTTAGCGGGGGGGCCCGCAATGAGCAGTTCTTC.